This is a list of T cell receptor beta chains from one sample in a study of preoperative IRX-2 immunotherapy in early breast cancer. Generated by immunoSEQ multiplex PCR, the TCRdb table keeps only in-frame clones and is missing some. This sample has around 57,000 clones; roughly 94% occur once, and the top ten carry under 2%. This sample was gathered from a patient treated with IRX-2 immunotherapy. Every receptor here comes from a human donor with breast cancer. Each CDR3 is given with its conserved first and last residue. D genes are given only for firm matches.

>-|TRBJ1-2|TRBV6-5
CATQRGKDYGYTF
TGTGCCACCCAAAGAGGGAAGGACTATGGCTACACCTTC
>TRBD2|TRBJ2-7|TRBV30
CAWETGTSAYEQYF
TGTGCCTGGGAGACCGGGACTAGTGCCTACGAGCAGTACTTC
>-|TRBJ2-5|TRBV6-6
CASSYRGGGRETQYF
TGTGCCAGCAGTTACCGCGGAGGTGGTAGGGAGACCCAGTACTTC
>TRBD1|TRBJ2-7|TRBV7-2
CASSSTGGFSYEQYF
TGTGCCAGCAGCTCGACAGGGGGGTTCTCCTACGAGCAGTACTTC
>-|TRBJ2-5|TRBV30
CAWSYWETQYF
TGTGCCTGGAGTTATTGGGAGACCCAGTACTTC
>-|TRBJ2-2|TRBV5-1
CASSFRTKNTGELFF
TGCGCCAGCAGCTTTAGGACTAAGAACACCGGGGAGCTGTTTTTT
>TRBD1|TRBJ1-6|TRBV7-2
CASSSQGADNSPLHF
TGTGCCAGCAGCAGCCAGGGGGCGGATAATTCACCCCTCCACTTT
>TRBD2|TRBJ2-3|TRBV25-1
CASSWSRAGYLDTQYF
TGTGCCAGCAGCTGGAGCCGAGCGGGGTATTTGGATACGCAGTATTTT
>TRBD1|TRBJ1-1|TRBV9
CASSGLQGPTEAFF
TGTGCCAGCAGCGGACTACAGGGGCCCACTGAAGCTTTCTTT
>-|TRBJ2-2|TRBV10-3
CAISDNTGELFF
TGTGCCATCAGTGATAACACCGGGGAGCTGTTTTTT
>TRBD2|TRBJ2-1|TRBV7-9
CASSPRAGGSYNEQFF
TGTGCCAGCAGTCCCCGCGCGGGAGGCTCCTACAATGAGCAGTTCTTC
>-|TRBJ2-2|TRBV4-2
CASRPFRDTNTGELFF
TGTGCCAGCAGGCCCTTTAGGGATACGAACACCGGGGAGCTGTTTTTT